These 2 T cell receptor beta chains were all obtained from the same sample, sequenced in a study of graft-versus-host responses after intestinal transplantation. These receptors are not linked to any known antigen. Profiled with immunoSEQ multiplex PCR; TCRdb holds only in-frame clones, not every one. The sample lists about 120,000 clones; about 93% were seen once. The starting material was unstimulated CD4+ T cells sorted from spleen or lymph node cells, obtained before intestinal transplant. Every receptor here comes from a human donor who received an intestinal transplant.

The chain uses TRBV2 and TRBJ1-5, with a tentative D call TRBD1 (5 bases). The CDR3 length is 13 residues. V was pared by 4 bases and J by 5 bases, with 9 bases between. Germline-derived CDR1 and CDR2 are SNHLY and FYNNEI. The CDR3 is CASSARGDQPQHF. CDR3 nucleotides: TGTGCCAGCAGTGCCCGAGGGGATCAGCCCCAGCATTTT.

V and J are TRBV28 and TRBJ1-3, with no clear D. Germline loops: CDR1 MDHEN, CDR2 SYDVKM. CDR3 length equals 13 residues. Trimming took 3 bases from V and 8 from J, leaving 11 bases between them. The CDR3 DNA is TGTGCCAGCAGTTTCAGTACAAGCCACACCATATATTTT. It translates to CASSFSTSHTIYF.